The clone carrying this T cell receptor (beta chain) turned up a few times. V lost 0 bases and J 4 bases, leaving 9 bases between the germline ends. The CDR3 length is 14 residues. Germline assignment: CDR1 SGHRS and CDR2 YFSETQ. The data derive from a study of radiotherapy plus CTLA-4 blockade in lung cancer. Sequenced by immunoSEQ multiplex PCR; TCRdb stores in-frame clones only, minus some. The data contain some 110,000 clones, 70% to 90% of them seen just once; the ten biggest clones take up 2.4%. The sample was peripheral blood, taken from a patient treated with radiotherapy plus ipilimumab. The chain links TRBV5-1 to TRBJ2-3; no clear D. The sequence came from a human donor with non-small cell lung cancer that progressed on radiotherapy plus ipilimumab. Some clones in this sample may be carry-over from other donors' samples. CDR3 sequence (DNA): TGCGCCAGCAGCTTGGTGGGCATGTCAGATACGCAGTATTTT. This translates into CASSLVGMSDTQYF.